This T cell receptor (beta chain) stems from a study of glioma-infiltrating T cells. Study observations and caveats: Only very few CDR3 sequences appeared in both tissue and blood. Tissue-blood divergence was below expectation in non-neoplastic patients, above in gliomas.

This clonotype was observed at least ten times. No antigen is known for it. Per germline, CDR1 MNHEY and CDR2 SVGEGT. The CDR3 has 17 amino acids. J lost 3 bases, V lost 5 bases, and 10 bases had no gene match. The iRepertoire nested amplicon-rescue multiplex PCR amplified TCR alpha and beta CDR3s from RNA. Input was roughly 100-450 ng of tissue mRNA or PBMC total RNA. TCRdb reanalysed the multiplex PCR reads using MiXCR and keeps one entry per CDR3 protein. The sample consists of about 190,000 distinct CDR3 sequences, 32% of them appearing once. This sequence joins TRBV6-2 or TRBV6-3 and TRBJ2-7; 13 bases match TRBD2. The sequenced sample was glioma tissue, nonneoplastic brain tissue, or PBMCs (not recorded which). The receptor was derived from a human donor with low-grade glioma or glioblastoma, undergoing nonglioma brain surgery, or in good health (not recorded which). CDR3 protein: CASSQGLAGLSLYEQYF. CDR3 nucleotides: TGTGCCAGCAGTCAGGGACTAGCGGGACTTAGCCTCTACGAGCAGTACTTC.